Listed below are T cell receptor beta chains from one sample, sequenced in a study of blood T cell repertoires in COVID-19. Generated by immunoSEQ multiplex PCR, the TCRdb table keeps only in-frame clones and is missing some. The sample lists around 200,000 clones, about 90% occurring once. Sequencing was carried out using peripheral blood. The receptors originated from a man aged 45-60 years with acute or convalescent COVID-19. Both conserved end residues are trimmed from each CDR3. Not all rows give a size; the values are once, few, many and, for expanded clones, a class.

size,J,V,CDR3
.,TRBJ1-4,TRBV27,ASSYRAWDATNEKLF
.,TRBJ2-1,TRBV27,ASQPTGAKSYNEQF
few,TRBJ1-1,TRBV2,ASRDKVGTVHTEAF
few,TRBJ2-2,TRBV7-3,ASSPVWPGELF
.,TRBJ2-1,TRBV13,ASSPGLENEQF
.,TRBJ1-1,TRBV2,ARRTGDYTEAF
.,TRBJ2-5,TRBV29-1,SVGHGTGLVTQY
.,TRBJ2-1,TRBV10-3,AIILDRAYNEQF
.,TRBJ2-2,TRBV5-8,ASSEGLAGVTGELF
.,TRBJ1-1,TRBV25-1,ASTAGSMNTEAF
.,TRBJ2-2,TRBV7-3,ASSFQGGSTGELF
.,TRBJ1-6,TRBV3-1/TRBV3-2,ASSQRGQANSPLH
.,TRBJ1-2,TRBV18,ASSTSGQGDYGYT
.,TRBJ2-2,TRBV9,ASSVQGYRTGELF
.,TRBJ1-1,TRBV29-1,SGRRDYNTEAF
.,TRBJ2-1,TRBV5-8,ASSLEETSGQF
.,TRBJ2-5,TRBV6-6,ASSPGQLRMGTQY
once,TRBJ2-7,TRBV10-3,AISVGAGNYEQY
.,TRBJ2-2,TRBV19,ATLTGTGSTGELF
.,TRBJ2-3,TRBV29-1,SVGAGSAHTDTQY
.,TRBJ2-1,TRBV14,ASSQTRDRARGNEQF
.,TRBJ1-2,TRBV21-1,AAPRGGGEYGYT
.,TRBJ1-3,TRBV19,ASTRDRERNTIY
.,TRBJ2-3,TRBV12-5,ASGLGRTGEDTQY
.,TRBJ2-1,TRBV6-5,ASSYSKDGVHEQF
.,TRBJ2-1,TRBV27,ASSLRGQPYNEQF
.,TRBJ1-4,TRBV9,ASSAKAWRTNEKLF
.,TRBJ1-1,TRBV7-6,ASSLTLKLTENTEAF
few,TRBJ2-7,TRBV7-9,ASSLEADYEQY
.,TRBJ1-5,TRBV10-3,AISASDGNSNQPQH
.,TRBJ1-3,TRBV11-2,ASSITRDSQSTIY
.,TRBJ1-2,TRBV28,ASREALDYGYT
.,TRBJ2-7,TRBV9,ASSTQAGGSIYEQY
once,TRBJ1-1,TRBV11-2,ASSYGENTEAF
once,TRBJ2-2,TRBV24-1,ATSDPTSATGELF
.,TRBJ2-5,TRBV11-3,ASSRDTQETQY
.,TRBJ1-3,TRBV7-9,ASSRTGTGNSGNTIY
few,TRBJ2-2,TRBV12-3/TRBV12-4,ASRYSGELF
.,TRBJ2-3,TRBV9,ASSARALVDTQY
.,TRBJ2-2,TRBV2,ASSESGRAAGELF
.,TRBJ2-1,TRBV29-1,SVAPLAGVGNEQF
.,TRBJ1-1,TRBV5-1,ASSLTSMNTEAF
.,TRBJ2-1,TRBV20-1,SANREDEQF
.,TRBJ2-1,TRBV12-3/TRBV12-4,ASSFWEEQF
.,TRBJ2-7,TRBV2,ASSDQGIGEQY
.,TRBJ2-1,TRBV4-2,ASSQASSARSYNEQF
.,TRBJ1-4,TRBV7-8,ASSAQQGPNEKLF
.,TRBJ2-3,TRBV9,ASSGPSGMITGTDTQY
.,TRBJ2-1,TRBV11-2,ASSQLAGEYNEQF
.,TRBJ2-1,TRBV7-7,ASSLDRSSYNEQF
.,TRBJ1-2,TRBV5-1,ASSQGIYGYT
.,TRBJ1-5,TRBV3-1/TRBV3-2,ASTLAVIGGPQPQH
.,TRBJ2-3,TRBV27,ASSLGLTSTDTQY
.,TRBJ1-4,TRBV19,ASTATGFSNVVLGVELF
.,TRBJ1-6,TRBV4-3,ASSQDRGMGSPLH